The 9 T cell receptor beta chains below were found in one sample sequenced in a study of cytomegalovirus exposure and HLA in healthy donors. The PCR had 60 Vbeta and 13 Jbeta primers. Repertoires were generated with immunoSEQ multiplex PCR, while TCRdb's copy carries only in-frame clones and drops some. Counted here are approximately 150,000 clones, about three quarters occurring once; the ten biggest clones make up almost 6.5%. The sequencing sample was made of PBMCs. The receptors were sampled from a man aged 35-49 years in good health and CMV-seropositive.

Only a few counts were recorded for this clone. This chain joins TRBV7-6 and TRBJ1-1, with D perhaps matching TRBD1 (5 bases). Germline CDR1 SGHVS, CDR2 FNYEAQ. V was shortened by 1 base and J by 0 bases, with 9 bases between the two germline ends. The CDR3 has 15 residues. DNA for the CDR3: TGTGCCAGCAGCTTAGTAGACAGTATGAACACTGAAGCTTTCTTT. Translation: CASSLVDSMNTEAFF.

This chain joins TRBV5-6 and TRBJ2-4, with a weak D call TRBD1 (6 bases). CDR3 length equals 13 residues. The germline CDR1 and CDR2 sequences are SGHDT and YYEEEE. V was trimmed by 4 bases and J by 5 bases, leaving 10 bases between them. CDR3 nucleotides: TGTGCCAGCAGCCGGGACACGCAAAACATTCAGTACTTC. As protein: CASSRDTQNIQYF.

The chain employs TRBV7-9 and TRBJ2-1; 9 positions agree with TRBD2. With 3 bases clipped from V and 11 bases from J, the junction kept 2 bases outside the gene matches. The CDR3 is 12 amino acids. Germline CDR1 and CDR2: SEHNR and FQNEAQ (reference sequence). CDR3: CASSLGTSQQFF. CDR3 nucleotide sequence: TGTGCCAGCAGCTTGGGGACTAGCCAGCAGTTCTTC.

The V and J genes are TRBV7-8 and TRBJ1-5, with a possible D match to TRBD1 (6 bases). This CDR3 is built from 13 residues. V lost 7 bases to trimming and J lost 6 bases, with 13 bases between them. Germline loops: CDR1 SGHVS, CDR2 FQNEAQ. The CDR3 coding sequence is TGTGCCAGCACCTGGACAGTTAGTCAGCCCCAGCATTTT. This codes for CASTWTVSQPQHF.

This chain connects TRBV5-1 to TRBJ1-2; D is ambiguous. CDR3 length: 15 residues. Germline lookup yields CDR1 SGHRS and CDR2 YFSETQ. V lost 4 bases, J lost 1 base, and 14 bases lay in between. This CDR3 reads CASSLGGLDNYGYTF. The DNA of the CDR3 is TGCGCCAGCAGCCTGGGAGGGTTAGATAACTATGGCTACACCTTC.

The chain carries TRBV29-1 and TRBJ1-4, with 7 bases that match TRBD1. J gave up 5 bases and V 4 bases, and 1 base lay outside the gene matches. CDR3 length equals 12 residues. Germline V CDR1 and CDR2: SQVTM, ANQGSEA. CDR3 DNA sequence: TGCAGCGTTGCCAGGGGGAATGAAAAACTGTTTTTT. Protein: CSVARGNEKLFF.

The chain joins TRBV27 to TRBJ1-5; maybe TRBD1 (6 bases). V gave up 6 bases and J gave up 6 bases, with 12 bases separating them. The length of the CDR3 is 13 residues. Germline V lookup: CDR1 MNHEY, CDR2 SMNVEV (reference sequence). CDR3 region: CASSWGRTQPQHF. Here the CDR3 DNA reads TGTGCCAGCAGCTGGGGGCGTACTCAGCCCCAGCATTTT.

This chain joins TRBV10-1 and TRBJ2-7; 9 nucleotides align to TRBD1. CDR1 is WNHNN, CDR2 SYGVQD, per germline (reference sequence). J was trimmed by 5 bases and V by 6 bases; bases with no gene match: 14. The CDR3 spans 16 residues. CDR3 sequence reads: CASRINRDRVDDEQYF. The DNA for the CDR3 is TGCGCCAGCAGGATTAACCGGGACAGGGTTGACGACGAGCAGTACTTC.

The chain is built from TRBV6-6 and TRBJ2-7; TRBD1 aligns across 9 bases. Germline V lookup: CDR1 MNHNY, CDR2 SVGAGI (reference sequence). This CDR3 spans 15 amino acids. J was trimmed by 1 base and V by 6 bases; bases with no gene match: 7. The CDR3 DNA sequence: TGTGCCAGCAGACGAACGGGACAGGGATCCTACGAGCAGTACTTC. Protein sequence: CASRRTGQGSYEQYF.